The 26 T cell receptor beta chains below come from one sample, sequenced in a study of blood T cell repertoires in COVID-19. Libraries were prepared by immunoSEQ multiplex PCR; TCRdb keeps only in-frame clonotypes and omits some of them. In the table there are 350,000 or so clones, 85% to 90% of which are singletons. Sequenced input: PBMCs or T cells enriched from blood (not recorded which). Every receptor here comes from a woman younger than 45 who had been exposed to COVID-19.

The rearrangement uses TRBV5-1 and TRBJ2-6; no clear D gene. Trimming took 0 bases from V and 0 from J, leaving 7 bases between them. There are 16 residues in the CDR3. Germline V gene lookup returns CDR1 SGHRS and CDR2 YFSETQ. The CDR3 DNA reads as TGCGCCAGCAGCTTGGCCTTGAGCTCTGGGGCCAACGTCCTGACTTTC. This sequence encodes CASSLALSSGANVLTF.

In its sample, this clone was seen once. The chain combines TRBV24-1 with TRBJ1-2, with 7 positions matching TRBD1. The germline gives CDR1 KGHDR, CDR2 SFDVKD. The trim removed 4 bases at V and 4 bases at J, leaving 5 bases unmatched. The CDR3 loop spans 14 amino acids. The CDR3 coding sequence is TGTGCCACCAGTGACACAGGGGATACCTATGGCTACACCTTC. Amino acid sequence: CATSDTGDTYGYTF.

The V call is TRBV19, the J call TRBJ2-7; TRBD2 matches 10 bases. The V gene end was trimmed by 5 bases and the J gene end by 1 base; junction bases not matched to a gene: 5. This CDR3 has 15 amino acids. Looked up from germline, CDR1 is LNHDA and CDR2 is SQIVND (reference sequence). CDR3 DNA sequence: TGTGCCAGTAGTCTAAGGACTAGCGGATCCTACGAGCAGTACTTC. It encodes CASSLRTSGSYEQYF.

This sequence joins TRBV6-5 and TRBJ2-5, with D hard to call. The CDR3 has 14 amino acids. The V end was cut by 2 bases, the J end by 3 bases, with 10 bases between. The V gene's germline CDR1 is MNHEY and CDR2 SVGAGI. CDR3 DNA sequence: TGTGCCAGCAGTTACACCCCAGTTAAAGAGACCCAGTACTTC. Its protein is CASSYTPVKETQYF.

The V and J genes are TRBV28 and TRBJ2-7; 7 positions match TRBD1. This CDR3 contains 14 residues. Germline V gene data show CDR1 as MDHEN and CDR2 as SYDVKM. Trimming took 7 bases from V and 3 from J; bases not matched to a gene: 9. CDR3 loop: CASTQTGKGYEQYF. The CDR3 DNA is TGTGCCAGCACTCAGACAGGGAAAGGCTACGAGCAGTACTTC.

This rearrangement joins TRBV19 to TRBJ2-7, with 7 bases aligning to TRBD1. With V trimmed by 5 bases and J by 3 bases, 10 bases remained unmatched. This CDR3 region has 15 residues. Germline CDR1 LNHDA, CDR2 SQIVND (reference sequence). CDR3 sequence reads: CASSPIRQGLYEQYF. CDR3 DNA sequence: TGTGCCAGTAGTCCCATCCGACAGGGTCTCTACGAGCAGTACTTC.

This clone was detected once. The chain recombines TRBV11-3 with TRBJ1-2, with D possibly matching TRBD1 (5 bases). Germline loops: CDR1 SGHNT, CDR2 YENEEA. CDR3 length: 12 residues. Trimming took 4 bases from V and 5 from J, leaving 8 bases between them. CDR3 sequence: CASSSDSYGYTF. DNA of the CDR3: TGTGCCAGCAGCTCCGACAGTTATGGCTACACCTTC.

This sequence joins TRBV9 and TRBJ2-1; a weak D match, TRBD2 (5 bases). The ends were cut back, 2 bases at V and 0 bases at J, with 12 bases in the middle. Germline assignment: CDR1 SGDLS and CDR2 YYNGEE. The CDR3 consists of 16 residues. The CDR3 nucleotides are TGTGCCAGCAGCGTGGATATGGGGAGCTCCTACAATGAGCAGTTCTTC. Protein: CASSVDMGSSYNEQFF.

This chain connects TRBV10-1 to TRBJ1-4; 10 bases are a match to TRBD1. The ends lost 6 bases at V and 3 bases at J; junction bases unmatched: 4. The CDR3 contains 15 residues. Germline CDR1 is WNHNN and CDR2 is SYGVQD (reference sequence). The CDR3 DNA reads TGCGCCAGCAGCCCCGGACAGGGGGCTAATGAAAAACTGTTTTTT. As protein: CASSPGQGANEKLFF.

V gene TRBV3-1 (or the pseudogene TRBV3-2) combines with J gene TRBJ2-5, with a weak D call TRBD1 (5 bases). CDR3 length: 15 residues. Trimming left V 2 bases short and J 5 bases short, with 15 bases between. Germline values: CDR1 LGHDT, CDR2 YNNKEL (reference sequence). The CDR3 nucleotides are TGTGCCAGCAGCCAAAACGGACAAATCGTGGAGACCCAGTACTTC. Its translation: CASSQNGQIVETQYF.

J is TRBJ2-7 and V is TRBV5-1, with unresolved D. The V end lost 4 bases, the J end lost 6 bases, and 8 bases lay between the germline ends. The CDR3 extends over 11 amino acids. CDR1 and CDR2 from the germline V gene are SGHRS and YFSETQ. The chain's CDR3 is CASSAAREQYF. In nucleotides, the CDR3 is TGCGCCAGCAGCGCCGCGCGCGAGCAGTACTTC. Full variable domain (missing parts from reference TRBV5-1 and TRBJ2-7): KAGVTQTPRYLIKTRGQQVTLSCSPISGHRSVSWYQQTPGQGLQFLFEYFSETQRNKGNFPGRFSGRQFSNSRSEMNVSTLELGDSALYLCASSAAREQYFGPGTRLTVT.

The V and J genes are TRBV28 and TRBJ1-1, with no clear D. CDR3 length: 13 residues. Trimming removed 8 bases from V and 7 bases from J, with 17 bases in between. Germline CDR1 MDHEN, CDR2 SYDVKM. CDR3 coding DNA: TGTGCCAGCTCCCCTTGGAGGGCGGGTGAAGCTTTCTTT. Its translation: CASSPWRAGEAFF.

V and J are TRBV11-3 and TRBJ2-3; D is unclear. The germline V and J ends were trimmed by 3 bases and 3 bases, with 16 bases remaining between them. The germline gives CDR1 SGHNT, CDR2 YENEEA. The CDR3 spans 16 residues. CDR3 sequence: CASSFGYETTTDTQYF. The CDR3 DNA follows: TGTGCCAGCAGCTTTGGCTATGAGACAACGACAGATACGCAGTATTTT. Drawing the rest from reference TRBV11-3 and TRBJ2-3, the complete variable domain is EAGVVQSPRYKIIEKKQPVAFWCNPISGHNTLYWYLQNLGQGPELLIRYENEEAVDDSQLPKDRFSAERLKGVDSTLKIQPAELGDSAVYLCASSFGYETTTDTQYFGPGTRLTVL.

The J gene is TRBJ2-7, the V gene TRBV28; 8 nucleotides agree with TRBD2. V lost 6 bases and J lost 4; bases outside the gene matches: 11. The CDR3 extends over 15 amino acids. CDR1 is MDHEN, CDR2 SYDVKM, per germline. CDR3 protein: CASRDGTGGPYEQYF. In DNA, the CDR3 is TGTGCCAGCAGGGATGGAACGGGAGGGCCTTACGAGCAGTACTTC.

CDR3 in DNA: TGTGCCAGCTCACCACGGGACAGGGCTAACTATGGCTACACCTTC. Translation: CASSPRDRANYGYTF. The chain joins TRBV18 to TRBJ1-2; 9 nucleotides align to TRBD1. V dropped 1 base and J dropped 0; count of bases not matched to a gene: 0. CDR1 KGHSH and CDR2 LQKENI come from the germline V gene. The CDR3 is 15 amino acids.

The table lists this clone with a few counts. V gene TRBV28 combines with J gene TRBJ1-3, with D possibly TRBD1 on 5 matching bases. CDR1 is MDHEN, CDR2 SYDVKM, per germline. V shed 6 bases and J shed 0 bases, with 15 bases lying between them. The length of the CDR3 is 16 residues. CDR3: CASSVRQGNSGNTIYF. In DNA, the CDR3 is TGTGCCAGCAGCGTCCGCCAGGGCAACTCTGGAAACACCATATATTTT.

J is TRBJ1-1 and V is TRBV7-9; 12 nucleotides agree with TRBD1. Germline CDR1 SEHNR, CDR2 FQNEAQ (reference sequence). There are 17 residues in the CDR3. The V gene end was trimmed by 2 bases and the J gene end by 1 base; junction bases not matched to a gene: 5. CDR3 in DNA: TGTGCCAGCAGCTTACCCGGGACAGGGGGCCCGAACACTGAAGCTTTCTTT. Amino acid sequence: CASSLPGTGGPNTEAFF.

The CDR3 loop reads CASSWEPAASSYNEQFF. DNA for the CDR3: TGTGCCAGCAGCTGGGAGCCGGCGGCCAGCTCCTACAATGAGCAGTTCTTC. V and J are TRBV11-2 and TRBJ2-1; a possible D gene is TRBD2 (5 bases). From germline, CDR1 is SGHAT and CDR2 FQNNGV. V was clipped by 4 bases and J by 0 bases, with 16 bases between them. This CDR3 is 17 amino acids long.

This clone has a single count. The chain uses TRBV6-2 or TRBV6-3 and TRBJ1-2; TRBD1 matches at 10 bases. Looked up from germline, CDR1 is MNHEY and CDR2 is SVGEGT. The CDR3 extends over 14 amino acids. After removal of 4 bases from V and 7 bases from J, the junction contained 6 bases not matched to a gene. The CDR3 DNA reads as TGTGCCAGCAGTTTCCGGGACAGGGGTCGTGGCTACACCTTC. Protein sequence: CASSFRDRGRGYTF.

The rearrangement joins TRBV5-1 to TRBJ1-2; 7 bases agree with TRBD1. The germline V gene encodes CDR1 SGHRS and CDR2 YFSETQ. CDR3 length: 14 residues. Trimming cost V 3 bases and J 2 bases; bases outside gene matches: 4. CDR3 in amino acids: CASSSLQGNYGYTF. The CDR3 DNA follows: TGCGCCAGCAGCTCCTTACAGGGGAACTATGGCTACACCTTC.

This clone was observed once. The V gene is TRBV19, the J gene TRBJ1-2; 9 bases align to TRBD1. Germline-derived CDR1 and CDR2 are LNHDA and SQIVND (reference sequence). The junction had 2 bases not matched to a gene; V was cut back by 5 bases and J by 7 bases. This CDR3 has 12 residues. CDR3 DNA sequence: TGTGCCAGTAGTGGGGACAGGGCTGGCTACACCTTC. Translated: CASSGDRAGYTF.

This sequence joins TRBV27 and TRBJ1-2, with 8 bases that match TRBD1. The V segment lost 5 bases and the J segment 5 bases; nucleotides outside the gene matches: 10. CDR3 length: 15 residues. Germline V gene lookup returns CDR1 MNHEY and CDR2 SMNVEV (reference sequence). CDR3 loop: CASSLGTGAIYGYTF. CDR3 nucleotides: TGTGCCAGCAGTCTAGGGACAGGAGCTATATATGGCTACACCTTC.

The sample holds a few counts of this clone. The chain carries TRBV27 and TRBJ1-6, with D uncertain. Germline-derived CDR1 and CDR2 are MNHEY and SMNVEV (reference sequence). Between the trimmed V and J ends, which lost 2 bases and 4 bases, there was a span of 6 bases. CDR3 length equals 14 residues. DNA for the CDR3: TGTGCCAGCAGTTTAGGCGGATATAATTCACCCCTCCACTTT. Translated, it gives CASSLGGYNSPLHF.

V gene TRBV7-2 combines with J gene TRBJ2-1, with no clear D. This CDR3 comprises 16 residues. The germline gives CDR1 SGHTA, CDR2 FQGNSA. The ends were cut back, 1 base at V and 0 bases at J, with 10 bases in the middle. CDR3 coding DNA: TGTGCCAGCAGCTTAGATTACGGTAGCTCCTACAATGAGCAGTTCTTC. Translating gives CASSLDYGSSYNEQFF.

The chain combines TRBV5-1 with TRBJ1-2, with TRBD1 matching 7 bases. Per germline, CDR1 SGHRS and CDR2 YFSETQ. The CDR3 has 12 amino acids. After removal of 3 bases from V and 6 bases from J, the junction contained 2 bases not matched to a gene. The CDR3 protein is CASSYQGDGYTF. In nucleotides, the CDR3 is TGCGCCAGCAGCTACCAGGGGGATGGCTACACCTTC.

V gene TRBV7-3 combines with J gene TRBJ1-1, with D possibly matching TRBD1 (5 bases). V lost 6 bases and J 1 base, leaving 6 bases between the germline ends. The CDR3 consists of 12 residues. Per the germline V gene, CDR1 is SGHTA and CDR2 is FQGTGA. DNA for the CDR3: TGTGCCAGCAGTCAGGGGAACACTGAAGCTTTCTTT. Protein product: CASSQGNTEAFF.